The 15 T cell receptor beta chains listed next were all sequenced from one sample in a study of OX40 agonist ivuxolimab in advanced cancers. Method: immunoSEQ multiplex PCR; TCRdb's copy keeps in-frame clones and lacks some. In the table there are approximately 98,000 clones, more than 80% of which are singletons. This material consisted of CD4+ or CD8+ T cells sorted from blood, taken in a trial of the OX40 agonist ivuxolimab. The receptors were gathered from an adult with an advanced solid tumor such as melanoma, head and neck, liver or kidney cancer.

V usage is TRBV7-3 and J usage is TRBJ2-3, with TRBD2 identical over 8 bases. The CDR3 contains 18 residues. Germline CDR1 SGHTA, CDR2 FQGTGA. V lost 1 base, J lost 5 bases, and 14 bases stayed unmatched. CDR3 coding DNA: TGTGCCAGCAGCTTAAAGGGAAGCGGGGGCCTCCGAGGAGATACGCAGTATTTT. This translates into CASSLKGSGGLRGDTQYF.

This clone was recorded once. The chain carries TRBV7-2 and TRBJ2-2, with 11 bases aligning to TRBD2. Trimming removed 5 bases from V and 5 bases from J; junction bases left unmatched: 4. This CDR3 comprises 15 residues. Germline CDR1 and CDR2: SGHTA and FQGNSA. The DNA for the CDR3 is TGTGCCAGCAGCCCCCTAGCGGGAGGAACCGGGGAGCTGTTTTTT. This translates into CASSPLAGGTGELFF.

This sequence joins TRBV29-1 and TRBJ2-1, with unresolved D. The ends were cut back, 7 bases at V and 1 base at J, with 17 bases in the middle. This CDR3 has 15 residues. Germline CDR1 is SQVTM and CDR2 is ANQGSEA. In DNA, the CDR3 is TGCAGCGCTACACAAATCAGAGTATCCTACAATGAGCAGTTCTTC. Its protein is CSATQIRVSYNEQFF.

This chain links TRBV11-2 with TRBJ1-1; tentatively, D is TRBD1 (6 bases). CDR1 and CDR2 (germline): SGHAT, FQNNGV. The CDR3 length is 13 residues. Trimming took off 6 bases at V and 10 bases at J, with 18 bases between the two ends. The CDR3 DNA reads as TGTGCCAGCAGAGAAACAGGGTCAAAGGGAGCTTTCTTT. Protein product: CASRETGSKGAFF.

The CDR3 here is CASSSTDRGEAFF. CDR3 coding DNA: TGTGCCAGTAGCTCCACGGACAGGGGGGAAGCTTTCTTT. This chain links TRBV19 with TRBJ1-1, with TRBD1 matching 10 bases. The CDR3 runs to 13 residues. Unmatched junction bases numbered 6, after V lost 6 bases and J lost 8 bases. Germline-derived CDR1 and CDR2 are LNHDA and SQIVND (reference sequence).

The rearrangement uses TRBV6-6 and TRBJ2-5; 9 nucleotides align to TRBD2. The CDR3 spans 15 residues. V gave up 0 bases and J gave up 4 bases; unmatched junction bases: 3. Germline lookup yields CDR1 MNHNY and CDR2 SVGAGI (reference sequence). The CDR3 bases are TGTGCCAGCAGTTACTCGGCGGGAGGGGTAGAGACCCAGTACTTC. Amino acid sequence: CASSYSAGGVETQYF.

V gene TRBV18 combines with J gene TRBJ1-3; D perhaps matches TRBD1 (5 bases). Per germline, CDR1 KGHSH and CDR2 LQKENI. The V gene lost 6 bases and the J gene lost 4 bases, with 19 bases spanning the gap. The CDR3 has 16 amino acids. This CDR3 is CASSRETIQGGNTIYF. The CDR3 DNA sequence: TGTGCCAGCTCCCGGGAAACCATCCAGGGCGGAAACACCATATATTTT.

This clone occurred once. The rearrangement links TRBV7-9 to TRBJ1-1; D unresolved. This CDR3 is built from 11 residues. Trimming left V 5 bases short and J 1 base short, with 2 bases between. CDR1 is SEHNR, CDR2 FQNEAQ, per germline (reference sequence). CDR3 DNA: TGTGCCAGCAGCCAGAACACTGAAGCTTTCTTT. This sequence encodes CASSQNTEAFF. Supplemented by reference TRBV7-9 and TRBJ1-1, the full variable domain reads DTGVSQNPRHKITKRGQNVTFRCDPISEHNRLYWYRQTLGQGPEFLTYFQNEAQLEKSRLLSDRFSAERPKGSFSTLEIQRTEQGDSAMYLCASSQNTEAFFGQGTRLTVV.

The gene calls are TRBV5-8 and TRBJ2-7; D remains ambiguous. Deletions cut 3 bases from V and 0 bases from J, with 1 base between. This CDR3 comprises 11 residues. Germline CDR1 and CDR2: SGHTS and YDEGEE. CDR3 sequence: CASSYSYEQYF. The CDR3 bases are TGTGCCAGCAGCTACTCCTACGAGCAGTACTTC.

V and J are TRBV4-1 and TRBJ2-7; D possibly corresponds to TRBD2 (5 bases). The V gene's germline CDR1 is MGHRA and CDR2 YSYEKL. Trimming pared 2 bases from V and 1 base from J, leaving 12 bases between. The CDR3 consists of 15 residues. For the CDR3, the DNA is TGCGCCAGCAGCCAATCCCGGGATTCATCCTACGAGCAGTACTTC. It specifies CASSQSRDSSYEQYF.

CDR3 coding DNA: TGCGCCAGCAGCCAGCCTTCTCTAGGGCACGAGCAGTACTTC. Its translation: CASSQPSLGHEQYF. J is TRBJ2-7 and V is TRBV4-1; no reliable D call. The V gene's germline CDR1 is MGHRA and CDR2 YSYEKL. The CDR3 contains 14 residues. The germline V and J ends were trimmed by 3 bases and 5 bases, with 14 bases remaining between them.

This clone was seen once. The CDR3: CASAGPSYEQYF. For the CDR3, the DNA is TGTGCCAGCGCGGGCCCTTCCTACGAGCAGTACTTC. The chain couples TRBV18 to TRBJ2-7; a weak D match, TRBD2 (5 bases). Trimming stripped 8 bases from V and 1 base from J, with 9 bases between. The length of the CDR3 is 12 residues. Germline V gene lookup returns CDR1 KGHSH and CDR2 LQKENI.

This rearrangement joins TRBV27 to TRBJ1-6; TRBD1 aligns across 10 bases. Germline CDR1 MNHEY, CDR2 SMNVEV (reference sequence). Trimming at V came to 0 bases and at J to 9 bases, leaving 2 bases not matched to a gene. This CDR3 comprises 15 residues. The DNA for the CDR3 is TGTGCCAGCAGTTTATCCGGGACAGGGGTTTCACCCCTCCACTTT. Translated: CASSLSGTGVSPLHF.

V and J are TRBV6-1 and TRBJ2-3; D assignment may be TRBD1 or TRBD2 (5 bases each). The CDR3 covers 15 residues. Germline CDR1 MNHNS, CDR2 SASEGT. Trimming stripped 3 bases from V and 0 bases from J, with 10 bases between. As DNA, the CDR3 is TGTGCCAGCAGTGAGGGACCGGTTAGCACAGATACGCAGTATTTT. Translation gives CASSEGPVSTDTQYF.

V and J are TRBV5-1 and TRBJ1-2, with 11 bases lining up with TRBD1. The CDR3 runs to 15 residues. V gave up 4 bases and J gave up 4 bases; unmatched junction bases: 6. Germline CDR1 reads SGHRS; CDR2 reads YFSETQ. The CDR3 loop is CASSLDGQGAYGYTF. In DNA form, the CDR3 reads TGCGCCAGCAGCCTAGATGGACAGGGGGCCTATGGCTACACCTTC.